The sequence of this T cell receptor beta chain was determined in a study of blood T cell repertoires in COVID-19. On the study more broadly: Acute and convalescent COVID-19 samples came from the United States, Italy and Spain. T cells, B-cell-depleted T cells, or PBMCs provided the cDNA or gDNA that served as material.

Original handling: Scientists estimated how many nucleated cells there were by amplifying reference gene primers. Repertoires were generated with immunoSEQ multiplex PCR, while TCRdb's copy carries only in-frame clones and drops some. V and J calls and clone size come straight from that table; D and trimming were deduced from the DNA. Found here are roughly 310,000 clones, roughly 90% of them singletons; the top ten hold 3.5% to 4.5%. This clone was counted a few times. This CDR3 contains 13 residues. V was cut by 6 bases and J by 6 bases, with 11 bases left in between. Germline loops: CDR1 MDHEN, CDR2 SYDVKM.

Sequenced input: peripheral blood. This clonotype was obtained from a woman in her forties or fifties with active or convalescent COVID-19. The chain employs TRBV28 and TRBJ1-4; D is unresolved. CDR3 region: CASSLAGYEKLFF. The CDR3 region has the DNA TGTGCCAGCAGCCTCGCGGGGTATGAAAAACTGTTTTTT. The full variable domain, in which reference TRBV28 and TRBJ1-4 provide the parts outside the CDR3, is DVKVTQSSRYLVKRTGEKVFLECVQDMDHENMFWYRQDPGLGLRLIYFSYDVKMKEKGDIPEGYSVSREKKERFSLILESASTNQTSMYLCASSLAGYEKLFFGSGTQLSVL.